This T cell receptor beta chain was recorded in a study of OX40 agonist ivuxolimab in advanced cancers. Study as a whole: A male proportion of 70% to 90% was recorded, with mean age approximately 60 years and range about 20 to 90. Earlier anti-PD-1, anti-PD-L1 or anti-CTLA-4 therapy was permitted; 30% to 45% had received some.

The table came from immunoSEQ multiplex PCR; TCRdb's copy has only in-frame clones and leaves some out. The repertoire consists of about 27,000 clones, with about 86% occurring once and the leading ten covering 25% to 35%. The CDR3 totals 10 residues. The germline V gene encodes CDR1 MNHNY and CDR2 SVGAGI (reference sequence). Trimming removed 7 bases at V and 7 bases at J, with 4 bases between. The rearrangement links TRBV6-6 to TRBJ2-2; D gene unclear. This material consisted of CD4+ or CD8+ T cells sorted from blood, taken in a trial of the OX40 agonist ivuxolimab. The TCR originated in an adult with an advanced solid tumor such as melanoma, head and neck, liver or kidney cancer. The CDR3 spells CASNNGELFF. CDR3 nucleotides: TGTGCCAGCAATAACGGGGAGCTGTTTTTT.